This is a list of T cell receptor beta chains from one sample in a study of T cell responses to AZD1222 COVID-19 vaccine. TCRdb's table, derived via immunoSEQ multiplex PCR, lists solely in-frame clones and lacks some. The sample has 100,000 to 150,000 clones, roughly 85% seen once. Sample: peripheral blood, taken on day 0 of MenACWY control vaccination. These receptors all come from an adult in good health. Both conserved end residues are part of each CDR3. A D gene is named only where the DNA matches it firmly. Clone size is given for some rows only: seen once, a few or many times, or a class if the clone is expanded.

-,TRBV28,TRBD1,TRBJ1-4,CASSSGGEDEKLFF,TGTGCCAGCAGTTCAGGGGGCGAGGATGAAAAACTGTTTTTT
-,TRBV28,-,TRBJ1-5,CASTRGAPQHF,TGTGCCAGCACCCGGGGAGCGCCCCAGCATTTT
-,TRBV2,TRBD2,TRBJ2-5,CASSLARLAGQETQYF,TGTGCCAGCTCCTTGGCCCGACTAGCGGGTCAAGAGACCCAGTACTTC
-,TRBV12-3/TRBV12-4,-,TRBJ2-7,CASSFGTTYEQYF,TGTGCCAGCAGTTTCGGTACGACCTACGAGCAGTACTTC
-,TRBV9,-,TRBJ1-5,CASSEGRDQPQHF,TGTGCCAGCAGCGAGGGAAGGGATCAGCCCCAGCATTTT
-,TRBV15,-,TRBJ2-3,CATSRGLVGRATDTQYF,TGTGCCACCAGCAGAGGTCTGGTCGGGAGAGCCACAGATACGCAGTATTTT
-,TRBV5-1,TRBD2,TRBJ2-7,CASSLYSGSYEQYF,TGCGCCAGCAGCTTGTATAGCGGGAGCTACGAGCAGTACTTC
-,TRBV12-3/TRBV12-4,-,TRBJ1-1,CASSPHQNTEAFF,TGTGCCAGCAGCCCACACCAGAACACTGAAGCTTTCTTT
once,TRBV11-2,TRBD1,TRBJ2-5,CASSLAGQKETQYF,TGTGCCAGCAGCTTAGCGGGACAGAAAGAGACCCAGTACTTC
-,TRBV7-6,-,TRBJ2-7,CASSYGSNSHEQYF,TGTGCCAGCAGCTACGGGTCTAATTCTCACGAGCAGTACTTC
-,TRBV7-9,TRBD1,TRBJ1-4,CASSPGMGQGREKLFF,TGTGCCAGCAGCCCCGGTATGGGACAGGGGCGTGAAAAACTGTTTTTT
-,TRBV30,-,TRBJ2-7,CAWSVPHEQYF,TGTGCCTGGAGTGTACCCCACGAGCAGTACTTC
-,TRBV10-2,-,TRBJ2-4,CASSEGTHTNIQYF,TGCGCCAGCAGTGAAGGGACCCATACGAACATTCAGTACTTC
-,TRBV11-2,-,TRBJ2-4,CASSSGGRGGLAKNIQYF,TGTGCCAGCAGCTCCGGGGGGCGGGGCGGTCTAGCCAAAAACATTCAGTACTTC
-,TRBV30,TRBD2,TRBJ2-3,CAWSVGLAGVNTDTQYF,TGTGCCTGGAGTGTGGGGCTAGCGGGAGTTAACACAGATACGCAGTATTTT
-,TRBV3-1/TRBV3-2,-,TRBJ1-6,CASSQVGGANSPLHF,TGTGCCAGCAGCCAAGTTGGTGGGGCGAATTCACCCCTCCACTTT
-,TRBV5-1,-,TRBJ2-2,CASSWDGSNTGELFF,TGCGCCAGCAGCTGGGACGGATCGAACACCGGGGAGCTGTTTTTT
-,TRBV7-2,-,TRBJ1-1,CASSYYTVNTEAFF,TGTGCCAGCAGCTACTATACGGTGAACACTGAAGCTTTCTTT
once,TRBV9,-,TRBJ2-1,CASSVEEGGVEQFF,TGTGCCAGCAGCGTAGAGGAGGGCGGTGTAGAGCAGTTCTTC
-,TRBV29-1,TRBD1,TRBJ1-2,CSVLDRGGYTF,TGCAGCGTTCTTGACAGGGGAGGCTACACCTTC
-,TRBV30,-,TRBJ1-5,CAWSPNFHTQPQHF,TGTGCCTGGAGCCCAAATTTTCACACCCAGCCCCAGCATTTT
-,TRBV23-1,TRBD1,TRBJ2-6,CASSHCGQVNSGANVLTF,TGCGCCAGCAGTCATTGTGGACAGGTTAACTCTGGGGCCAACGTCCTGACTTTC
-,TRBV6-5,TRBD1,TRBJ2-7,CASSTTGGLPHEQYF,TGTGCCAGCAGTACCACAGGGGGCCTTCCCCACGAGCAGTACTTC
-,TRBV24-1,TRBD1,TRBJ2-7,CATREDRGYEQYF,TGTGCCACCAGGGAGGACAGGGGTTACGAGCAGTACTTC
few,TRBV6-5,TRBD1,TRBJ1-2,CASSYRDRGGYTF,TGTGCCAGCAGTTACCGGGACAGGGGAGGCTACACCTTC
-,TRBV19,TRBD1,TRBJ1-1,CASSLWTGLSEAFF,TGTGCCAGTAGCCTATGGACAGGGCTGTCTGAAGCTTTCTTT
once,TRBV18,TRBD1,TRBJ1-4,CASSPRGTEEKLFF,TGTGCCAGCTCACCACGGGGGACAGAGGAAAAACTGTTTTTT
-,TRBV19,TRBD1,TRBJ1-4,CASSIPPGGRRSEKLFF,TGTGCCAGTAGTATCCCGCCAGGGGGCCGGCGAAGCGAAAAACTGTTTTTT
-,TRBV24-1,-,TRBJ2-3,CATSDTQGFAQYF,TGTGCCACCAGTGATACGCAGGGTTTTGCGCAGTATTTT
-,TRBV28,-,TRBJ1-2,CASSFFSRQRNLFYGYTF,TGTGCCAGCAGTTTCTTTTCGCGACAGCGCAACTTGTTCTATGGCTACACCTTC
-,TRBV27,TRBD2,TRBJ2-7,CASTSAGDEQYF,TGTGCCAGCACCTCAGCGGGAGACGAGCAGTACTTC
-,TRBV30,-,TRBJ1-5,CAWAEGQNQSQHF,TGTGCCTGGGCGGAAGGCCAAAATCAGTCCCAGCATTTT
-,TRBV5-1,TRBD1,TRBJ1-2,CASFTTGGYGYTF,TGCGCCAGCTTCACGACAGGGGGCTATGGCTACACCTTC
-,TRBV24-1,TRBD1,TRBJ1-4,CATSFTVDRELFF,TGTGCCACCTCTTTTACTGTGGACAGGGAACTGTTTTTT
-,TRBV10-3,-,TRBJ2-6,CAIRGSANVLTF,TGTGCCATCCGAGGTTCGGCCAACGTCCTGACTTTC
-,TRBV2,-,TRBJ1-1,CASSVLLRTEAFF,TGTGCCAGCAGTGTCCTCCTTCGGACTGAAGCTTTCTTT
-,TRBV28,-,TRBJ1-2,CASRINYGYTF,TGTGCCAGCAGGATAAACTATGGCTACACCTTC
-,TRBV7-3,-,TRBJ1-4,CASSLLKWANEKLFF,TGTGCCAGCAGCTTATTAAAATGGGCTAATGAAAAACTGTTTTTT
-,TRBV10-2,TRBD2,TRBJ2-1,CASRLAGGPNEQFF,TGCGCCAGCAGGCTAGCGGGAGGGCCGAATGAGCAGTTCTTC
-,TRBV7-9,-,TRBJ2-5,CASSLARGAQYF,TGTGCCAGCAGCTTAGCGCGGGGAGCCCAGTACTTC
-,TRBV11-2,TRBD2,TRBJ2-3,CASSQGLAFNTQYF,TGTGCCAGCAGCCAGGGACTAGCCTTCAATACGCAGTATTTT
-,TRBV27,-,TRBJ2-2,CASSPQTSIGTGELFF,TGTGCCAGCAGTCCTCAGACTAGTATAGGGACCGGGGAGCTGTTTTTT
-,TRBV6-2/TRBV6-3,-,TRBJ2-1,CASSPGRRNEQFF,TGTGCCAGCAGCCCCGGACGGAGAAATGAGCAGTTCTTC
once,TRBV3-1/TRBV3-2,-,TRBJ2-7,CAWDDGLPYEQYF,TGTGCCTGGGACGACGGGCTCCCCTACGAGCAGTACTTC
-,TRBV2,TRBD2,TRBJ2-7,CASRTSGTRGEQYF,TGTGCCAGCAGAACTAGCGGGACACGAGGCGAGCAGTACTTC
-,TRBV11-2,TRBD2,TRBJ2-7,CASSSTSGVYEQYF,TGTGCCAGCAGCTCGACTAGCGGGGTCTACGAGCAGTACTTC
-,TRBV5-1,TRBD1,TRBJ2-5,CASSRGTGGLLETQYF,TGCGCCAGCAGCAGAGGGACAGGGGGCTTGTTAGAGACCCAGTACTTC
-,TRBV5-1,-,TRBJ2-7,CASRALASYEQYF,TGCGCCAGCAGGGCTTTGGCATCCTACGAGCAGTACTTC
-,TRBV19,-,TRBJ1-5,CASRPGSPLRQPQHF,TGTGCCAGTAGGCCTGGGTCCCCTCTCAGGCAGCCCCAGCATTTT
-,TRBV10-1,TRBD2,TRBJ2-1,CASSLAGAYNEQFF,TGCGCCAGCAGCCTAGCGGGAGCCTACAATGAGCAGTTCTTC
-,TRBV29-1,-,TRBJ1-1,CSVERRQGNTEAFF,TGCAGCGTTGAACGGCGGCAGGGGAACACTGAAGCTTTCTTT